The rows below give T cell receptor beta chains drawn from one sample of a study of blood T cell repertoires in COVID-19. Clones were read by immunoSEQ multiplex PCR, and TCRdb kept only the in-frame ones, dropping some. This sample has approximately 190,000 clones, with around four fifths found just once. The sample consisted of peripheral blood. These receptors were taken from a woman in her 40s with acute or convalescent COVID-19. The CDR3 runs from the conserved cysteine through the conserved F or W.

CDR3 length | J gene | V gene | CDR3 protein
12 | TRBJ2-1 | TRBV27 | CAREGQGNEQFF
14 | TRBJ2-3 | TRBV5-1 | CASSPVVSTDTQYF
13 | TRBJ2-1 | TRBV5-4 | CASLAREANEQFF
20 | TRBJ2-7 | TRBV29-1 | CSVSGTGAHLFHFPEYEQYF
14 | TRBJ2-2 | TRBV27 | CASSLGQNTGELFF
15 | TRBJ1-1 | TRBV5-1 | CASSSASILNTEAFF
16 | TRBJ2-6 | TRBV3-1/TRBV3-2 | CASSQPQGSGANVLTF
15 | TRBJ2-5 | TRBV6-5 | CASRISSGRWETQYF
14 | TRBJ2-7 | TRBV5-1 | CASRGGGGSYEQYF
14 | TRBJ2-2 | TRBV27 | CASSFDGISGELFF
14 | TRBJ1-6 | TRBV7-7 | CASSPGTANSPLHF
18 | TRBJ1-6 | TRBV28 | CASSFLDRGPAYNSPLHF
19 | TRBJ2-3 | TRBV6-2/TRBV6-3 | CASSLKPWRFRTSTDTQYF
13 | TRBJ1-2 | TRBV5-6 | CASSSGQSYGYTF
16 | TRBJ1-3 | TRBV13 | CASSLRDRAEGNTIYF
16 | TRBJ2-3 | TRBV7-8 | CASSLPPQRGTDTQYF
15 | TRBJ2-2 | TRBV30 | CAWIVGTLNTGELFF
13 | TRBJ2-7 | TRBV7-9 | CASSLNSGGEQYF
17 | TRBJ2-1 | TRBV7-9 | CASSLVLAALSYNEQFF
13 | TRBJ1-4 | TRBV9 | CASSKGGREKLFF
15 | TRBJ2-2 | TRBV10-3 | CAISEQGANTGELFF
13 | TRBJ1-1 | TRBV20-1 | CSASGQMNTEAFF
13 | TRBJ2-7 | TRBV25-1 | CASSPGGSYEQYF
12 | TRBJ2-1 | TRBV6-5 | CASRNLLAAQFF
14 | TRBJ2-3 | TRBV19 | CASSTRGGPDTQYF
13 | TRBJ2-7 | TRBV29-1 | CSVEGDGRAEQYF
14 | TRBJ1-5 | TRBV28 | CASSLFRGDQPQHF
16 | TRBJ1-4 | TRBV28 | CASSNPLGGGDEKLFF
16 | TRBJ1-5 | TRBV19 | CASSIDPDRINQPQHF
15 | TRBJ2-2 | TRBV27 | CASSLSQGPGGELFF
14 | TRBJ1-2 | TRBV4-2 | CASSGVTGGDGYTF
16 | TRBJ2-3 | TRBV7-2 | CASSLGDRDSTDTQYF
15 | TRBJ1-4 | TRBV5-1 | CASSLVWGANEKLFF
13 | TRBJ2-7 | TRBV11-1 | CASSPLLTYEQYF
18 | TRBJ2-7 | TRBV27 | CASSDPRLGTGGAYEQYF
14 | TRBJ1-5 | TRBV2 | CASREDRYDQPQHF
15 | TRBJ2-7 | TRBV5-6 | CASTHLGRVSYEQYF
11 | TRBJ1-2 | TRBV28 | CASSSGYGYTF
16 | TRBJ2-1 | TRBV9 | CASSAISGRGYNEQFF
14 | TRBJ2-3 | TRBV7-2 | CASSLRGVTDTQYF
15 | TRBJ1-5 | TRBV19 | CASSPRTGLAQPQHF
14 | TRBJ2-7 | TRBV28 | CASSLPGQTYEQYF
15 | TRBJ1-1 | TRBV15 | CATSRGQGGRTEAFF
12 | TRBJ1-2 | TRBV2 | CASRRQRYGYTF
14 | TRBJ1-5 | TRBV5-5 | CASSEQGTYQPQHF
16 | TRBJ2-6 | TRBV7-3 | CASSARQGAGANVLTF
15 | TRBJ2-7 | TRBV11-1 | CASSRFGGNSYEQYF
12 | TRBJ1-1 | TRBV2 | CASSEGSPEAFF
11 | TRBJ1-6 | TRBV7-9 | CASSFSTPLHF
12 | TRBJ1-2 | TRBV3-1/TRBV3-2 | CASSQRVLGYTF
16 | TRBJ2-5 | TRBV28 | CASSYPGLAGAETQYF
12 | TRBJ1-5 | TRBV7-8 | CASSSNTGAQHF
15 | TRBJ2-1 | TRBV24-1 | CATSDLSGTPNEQFF
12 | TRBJ2-5 | TRBV7-7 | CASSPTGETQYF
15 | TRBJ2-1 | TRBV7-8 | CASSPGTTGVGAQFF